The sequence of this T cell receptor beta chain was determined in a study of technical replicates of blood from several donors. The V and J ends lost 6 bases and 0 bases respectively, with 5 bases between them. The length of the CDR3 is 11 residues. CDR1 is DFQATT, CDR2 SNEGSKA, per germline (reference sequence). Assay: immunoSEQ multiplex PCR; the TCRdb copy retains only in-frame clones and omits some. The sample has 87,000 or so clones; 95% are singletons. The chain couples TRBV20-1 to TRBJ2-5; no clear D gene. The receptor comes from a human donor in good health. The specimen was T cells isolated from PBMCs. CDR3 sequence (DNA): TGCAGTGCACAGCACCAAGAGACCCAGTACTTC. It specifies CSAQHQETQYF.